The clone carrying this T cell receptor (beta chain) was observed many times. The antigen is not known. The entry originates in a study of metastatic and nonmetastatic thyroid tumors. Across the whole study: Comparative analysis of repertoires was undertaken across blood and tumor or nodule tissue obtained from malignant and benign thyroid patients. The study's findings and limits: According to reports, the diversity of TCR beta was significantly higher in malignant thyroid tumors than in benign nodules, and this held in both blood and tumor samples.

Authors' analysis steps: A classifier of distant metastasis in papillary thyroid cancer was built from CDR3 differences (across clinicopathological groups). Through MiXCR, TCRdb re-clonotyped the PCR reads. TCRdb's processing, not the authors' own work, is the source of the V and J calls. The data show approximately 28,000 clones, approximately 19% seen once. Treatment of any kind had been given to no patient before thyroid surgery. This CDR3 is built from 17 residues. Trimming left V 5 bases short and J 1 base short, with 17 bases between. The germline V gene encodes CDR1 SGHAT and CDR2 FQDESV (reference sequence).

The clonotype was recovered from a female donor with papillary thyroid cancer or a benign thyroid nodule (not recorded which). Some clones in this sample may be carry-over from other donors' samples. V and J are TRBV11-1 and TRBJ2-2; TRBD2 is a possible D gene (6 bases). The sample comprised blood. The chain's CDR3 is CASSTACGTVNTGELFF. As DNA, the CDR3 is TGTGCCAGCAGCACCGCTTGCGGGACCGTGAACACCGGGGAGCTGTTTTTT.